These 14 T cell receptor beta chains were all obtained from the same sample, sequenced in a study of blood T cell repertoires in COVID-19. Measured with immunoSEQ multiplex PCR; TCRdb has only the in-frame clones, and not every one. The data show 30,000 to 40,000 clones, with about 84% seen just once and 2.5% to 4% held by the top ten. The sequenced sample consisted of peripheral blood. These receptor sequences come from an older man with COVID-19, enrolled during active disease.

V and J are TRBV28 and TRBJ2-7, with TRBD2 identical over 13 bases. Germline trimming cut 6 bases from V and 6 bases from J; bases unmatched to any gene: 11. The CDR3 is made up of 16 amino acids. CDR1 is MDHEN and CDR2 is SYDVKM in the germline V gene. DNA for the CDR3: TGTGCCAGCAGGGAACCGGGACTAGCGGGAATTAGCGAGCAGTACTTC. It is translated as CASREPGLAGISEQYF.

This rearrangement joins TRBV19 to TRBJ2-3; 8 positions match TRBD1. Germline-derived CDR1 and CDR2 are LNHDA and SQIVND (reference sequence). The ends lost 3 bases at V and 3 bases at J; junction bases unmatched: 5. CDR3 length: 15 amino acids. The CDR3 DNA is TGTGCCAGTAGTATTCCGCAGGGGGCGACAGATACGCAGTATTTT. Protein: CASSIPQGATDTQYF.

The chain is built from TRBV7-3 and TRBJ2-1; TRBD2 matches at 13 bases. Germline values: CDR1 SGHTA, CDR2 FQGTGA. J was trimmed by 7 bases and V by 5 bases; bases with no gene match: 11. The CDR3 loop spans 17 amino acids. Here the CDR3 reads CASSPYTGLAGMNEQFF. The CDR3 DNA sequence: TGTGCCAGCAGCCCATATACGGGACTAGCGGGAATGAATGAGCAGTTCTTC.

The V call is TRBV11-2, the J call TRBJ1-2; D unclear. The germline gives CDR1 SGHAT, CDR2 FQNNGV. The CDR3 sequence is 15 residues long. With 5 bases removed from V and 8 bases from J, the gap between germline ends came to 21 bases. The CDR3 loop reads CASSGLGGGNRGYTF. CDR3 coding DNA: TGTGCCAGCAGCGGGCTAGGAGGAGGGAATAGAGGCTACACCTTC.

The genes are TRBV28 and TRBJ2-3; 14 bases line up with TRBD2. The length of the CDR3 is 18 residues. V lost 3 bases and J lost 6; bases outside the gene matches: 11. CDR1 is MDHEN, CDR2 SYDVKM, per germline. CDR3 amino acids: CASSFLIGTSGRADTQYF. Here the CDR3 DNA reads TGTGCCAGCAGTTTCCTCATCGGGACTAGCGGGAGAGCTGATACGCAGTATTTT.

This rearrangement joins TRBV15 to TRBJ1-1; 11 bases fit TRBD1. The CDR3 consists of 17 residues. With 5 bases clipped from V and 6 bases from J, the junction kept 14 bases outside the gene matches. Germline V gives CDR1 LNHNV, CDR2 YYDKDF (reference sequence). CDR3 region: CATSGFLVPGQGAEAFF. CDR3 DNA: TGTGCCACCAGCGGATTTTTAGTCCCGGGACAGGGGGCTGAAGCTTTCTTT.

The genes are TRBV19 and TRBJ2-4, with D unresolved. Per the germline V gene, CDR1 is LNHDA and CDR2 is SQIVND (reference sequence). This CDR3 has 16 amino acids. The ends were cut back, 1 base at V and 2 bases at J, with 12 bases in the middle. DNA for the CDR3: TGTGCCAGTAGTATAGTTGCGAGCGCCTCCAAAAACATTCAGTACTTC. Its protein product is CASSIVASASKNIQYF.

This clone was seen once. CDR3 in DNA: TGTGCCAGCAGTTTTACAGGGCTACGCAATCAGCCCCAGCATTTT. As protein: CASSFTGLRNQPQHF. V usage is TRBV28 and J usage is TRBJ1-5; perhaps TRBD1 as D (6 bases). Germline V gene sequence: CDR1 MDHEN, CDR2 SYDVKM. V was clipped by 3 bases and J by 2 bases, with 11 bases between them. CDR3 size: 15 residues.

The genes are TRBV3-1 (or the pseudogene TRBV3-2) and TRBJ2-2; a possible D gene is TRBD2 (5 bases). The CDR3 consists of 14 residues. Trimming took off 0 bases at V and 4 bases at J, with 6 bases between the two ends. Per the germline V gene, CDR1 is LGHDT and CDR2 is YNNKEL (reference sequence). CDR3 bases: TGTGCCAGCAGCCAAGATGGAGGCACCGGGGAGCTGTTTTTT. It is translated as CASSQDGGTGELFF.

This clone was picked up one time. V usage is TRBV19 and J usage is TRBJ1-5, with 9 bases that match TRBD1. V lost 4 bases to trimming and J lost 6 bases; unmatched junction nucleotides: 7. This CDR3 has 15 amino acids. The V gene's germline CDR1 is LNHDA and CDR2 SQIVND (reference sequence). CDR3 sequence reads: CASSTRQGGGQPQHF. CDR3 in DNA: TGTGCCAGTAGTACCAGACAGGGGGGAGGTCAGCCCCAGCATTTT.

The J gene is TRBJ1-4, the V gene TRBV30, with a tentative D call TRBD1 (5 bases). V was shortened by 4 bases and J by 6 bases, with 18 bases between the two germline ends. Germline CDR1 is GTSNPN and CDR2 is SVGIG (reference sequence). The CDR3 totals 15 residues. The chain's CDR3 is CAWKGHSGADEKLFF. Written as DNA, the CDR3 is TGTGCCTGGAAGGGGCATAGTGGCGCGGATGAAAAACTGTTTTTT.

The rearrangement uses TRBV18 and TRBJ2-7; D unclear. There are 15 residues in the CDR3. Germline CDR1 reads KGHSH; CDR2 reads LQKENI. Trimming removed 2 bases from V and 0 bases from J, with 11 bases in between. Here the CDR3 reads CASSPGPTSSYEQYF. The CDR3 coding sequence is TGTGCCAGCTCACCAGGGCCCACGAGCTCCTACGAGCAGTACTTC.

This clone was recorded once. V and J are TRBV19 and TRBJ1-1; D remains ambiguous. The V end lost 8 bases, the J end lost 4 bases, and 17 bases lay between the germline ends. Germline CDR1 is LNHDA and CDR2 is SQIVND (reference sequence). This CDR3 contains 14 residues. CDR3: CASDKGGLATEAFF. The CDR3, as DNA: TGTGCCAGTGACAAGGGAGGGTTGGCCACTGAAGCTTTCTTT.

J is TRBJ1-3 and V is TRBV28; 7 bases are a match to TRBD1. The CDR3 runs to 15 residues. Germline V CDR1 and CDR2: MDHEN, SYDVKM. The V and J ends lost 5 bases and 4 bases, in that order; junction bases with no gene match: 8. CDR3 loop: CASSPRPGQGNTIYF. CDR3 coding DNA: TGTGCCAGCAGTCCTCGACCGGGACAGGGAAACACCATATATTTT.